The entry below describes one T cell receptor beta chain. Its cognate antigen is unknown. This entry belongs to a study of OX40 agonist ivuxolimab in advanced cancers. Whole-study findings and limits: The study found that CD8+ T cells averaged more expanded clones than CD4+.

This CDR3 is built from 17 residues. Some clones are missing from TCRdb's copy, which holds only in-frame ones; the method was immunoSEQ multiplex PCR. The sample lists tens of thousands of clones; roughly four fifths were seen once. This sequence originates from an adult with an advanced solid tumor such as melanoma, head and neck, liver or kidney cancer. The chain employs TRBV21-1 and TRBJ2-1; the table calls TRBD2, which could not be checked here. TRBV21-1 is a recognized pseudogene. The material sequenced was CD4+ or CD8+ T cells sorted from blood, taken in a trial of the OX40 agonist ivuxolimab. Here the CDR3 reads CASIRWEGPRVWNEQFF. CDR3 DNA: TGTGCCAGCATCCGATGGGAGGGCCCAAGAGTATGGAATGAGCAGTTCTTC.